This T cell receptor (beta chain) was profiled in a study of blood T cells in healthy people across ages. Findings of the study overall: Expanded clonotype shifts may have been confounded, as the donors had an unknown CMV status.

A second PCR, run for roughly 7 to 11 cycles, used a sample-barcoded 5' primer plus a J-beta primer mix. TCRdb independently ran MiXCR on the 5' RACE reads; one entry per CDR3 protein. The table has fewer than 900,000 distinct CDR3 sequences, roughly 47% seen once. Peripheral blood was drawn, ten milliliters per donor. This clonotype was observed a few times. Its antigen is still unknown. CDR1 MNHEY and CDR2 SVGAGI come from the germline V gene. With 0 bases removed from V and 8 bases from J, the gap between germline ends came to 14 bases. The CDR3 covers 15 residues. The TCR originated in a woman aged 60-70 years in good health. Material: blood. V gene TRBV6-5 combines with J gene TRBJ2-1; TRBD1 is a possible D gene (5 bases). The CDR3 DNA reads TGTGCCAGCAGTTACTCGGGGCAGGATGGGTATGAGCAGTTCTTC. Encoded protein: CASSYSGQDGYEQFF.